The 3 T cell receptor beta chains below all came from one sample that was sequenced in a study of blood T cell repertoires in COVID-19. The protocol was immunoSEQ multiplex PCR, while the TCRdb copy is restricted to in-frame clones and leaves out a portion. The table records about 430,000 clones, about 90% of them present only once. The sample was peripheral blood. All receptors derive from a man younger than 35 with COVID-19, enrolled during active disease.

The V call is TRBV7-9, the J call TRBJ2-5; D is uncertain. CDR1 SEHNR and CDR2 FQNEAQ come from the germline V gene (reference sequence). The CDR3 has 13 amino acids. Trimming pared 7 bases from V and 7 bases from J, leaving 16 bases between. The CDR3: CASKKMQSGTQYF. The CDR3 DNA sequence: TGTGCCAGCAAGAAGATGCAGTCAGGGACCCAGTACTTC.

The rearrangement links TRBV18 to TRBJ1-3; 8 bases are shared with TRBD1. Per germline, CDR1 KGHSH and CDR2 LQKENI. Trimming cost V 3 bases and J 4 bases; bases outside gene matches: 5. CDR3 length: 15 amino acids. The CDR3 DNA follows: TGTGCCAGCTCACCCCTGGACAGGGCAGGAAACACCATATATTTT. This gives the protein CASSPLDRAGNTIYF.

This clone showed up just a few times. The CDR3 here is CATSGAAGGPTYEQYF. The CDR3 DNA is TGTGCCACCAGTGGGGCAGCGGGAGGTCCTACCTACGAGCAGTACTTC. The chain carries TRBV24-1 and TRBJ2-7; 9 nucleotides align to TRBD2. V trimming: 5 bases; J trimming: 2 bases; junction bases outside the gene matches: 9. Germline V gives CDR1 KGHDR, CDR2 SFDVKD. The CDR3 is 16 residues long.